This TCR beta chain appears in the sequencing data of a study of human T cells and chemical hapten exposure. V shed 1 base and J 5 bases; nucleotides not matched to a gene: 13. This CDR3 is 18 amino acids long. In germline, CDR1 is SGHRS, CDR2 YFSETQ. Noted time point: patch test 2, 6 weeks after DPC sensitization. Treatment described: therapeutic diphenylcyclopropenone sensitization with weekly scalp DPC. This clonotype has a count of ten or more. Its antigen is unknown. Single cDNA molecules in the library carried unique molecular identifiers attached during preparation. Each CDR3 protein is one row after TCRdb ran MiXCR on the RACE reads. Of tens of thousands of distinct CDR3 sequences in the sample, around 8.9% were seen once. Overall study findings and caveats: The immune response of these alopecia patients might not match healthy individuals'.

This receptor was obtained from a woman aged 40 to 50 with alopecia areata. Some clones in this sample may be carry-over from other donors' samples. The source material was whole blood, sampled in connection with sensitization to the hapten diphenylcyclopropenone (DPC). The J gene is TRBJ2-2, the V gene TRBV5-1; TRBD2 matches 8 bases. The CDR3 sequence: CASSLSGGTPRRTGELFF. DNA for the CDR3: TGCGCCAGCAGCTTGAGCGGGGGTACGCCTCGAAGGACCGGGGAGCTGTTTTTT.